One sample yielded the 9 T cell receptor beta chains listed below, sequenced in a study of CD8+ T cells in alopecia areata. RNA was isolated and reverse transcribed to cDNA, the sequencing template. Only in-frame clones appear in the TCRdb table, and some are missing; sequencing was by immunoSEQ multiplex PCR. The sample carries 150,000 or so clones, around 57% recorded once. Sequenced input: CD4+ T cells sorted from blood. Receptor source: a human donor in good health.

This clone turned up a few times. The rearrangement joins TRBV29-1 to TRBJ1-5, with D maybe TRBD1 (5 bases). The germline gives CDR1 SQVTM, CDR2 ANQGSEA. The length of the CDR3 is 12 residues. With 6 bases removed from V and 2 bases from J, the gap between germline ends came to 8 bases. DNA for the CDR3: TGCAGCGTGGGGGAGGGCAATCAGCCCCAGCATTTT. Its protein is CSVGEGNQPQHF. The full variable domain, with the rest looked up from reference TRBV29-1 and TRBJ1-5, is SAVISQKPSRDICQRGTSLTIQCQVDSQVTMMFWYRQQPGQSLTLIATANQGSEATYESGFVIDKFPISRPNLTFSTLTVSNMSPEDSSIYLCSVGEGNQPQHFGDGTRLSIL.

There are a few counts of this clone. The chain recombines TRBV14 with TRBJ2-2; TRBD1 agrees at 7 bases. The CDR3 is 14 amino acids. V lost 4 bases and J lost 1; bases outside the gene matches: 0. CDR1 is SGHDN, CDR2 FVKESK, per germline. The CDR3 protein is CASSRTGNTGELFF. The CDR3 bases are TGTGCCAGCAGCCGGACAGGGAACACCGGGGAGCTGTTTTTT.

There are a few counts of this clone. The CDR3 nucleotides read TGTGCCAGCAGTTACCCAGGGGATAGCAATCAGCCCCAGCATTTT. Translation: CASSYPGDSNQPQHF. This sequence joins TRBV6-5 and TRBJ1-5, with D possibly TRBD1 on 6 matching bases. CDR3 length equals 15 residues. Germline CDR1 and CDR2: MNHEY and SVGAGI. Trimming removed 2 bases at V and 0 bases at J, with 8 bases between.

The gene calls are TRBV7-2 and TRBJ2-5; D remains ambiguous. This CDR3 contains 14 residues. The ends were cut back, 1 base at V and 0 bases at J, with 6 bases in the middle. Germline V gene sequence: CDR1 SGHTA, CDR2 FQGNSA. The CDR3 nucleotides read TGTGCCAGCAGCTTAGACACAGACCAAGAGACCCAGTACTTC. Residues: CASSLDTDQETQYF.

CDR3 DNA sequence: TGCGCCAGCAGCTTGTTCTCAGGGATCGATGAAAAACTGTTTTTT. Protein: CASSLFSGIDEKLFF. The V and J genes are TRBV5-1 and TRBJ1-4, with D possibly being TRBD1 (5 bases). The CDR3 totals 15 residues. CDR1 and CDR2 from the germline V gene are SGHRS and YFSETQ. Trimming took 1 base from V and 6 from J, leaving 13 bases between them.

This clone was observed a handful of times. CDR3 amino acids: CASSPARAGFGYTF. Here the CDR3 DNA reads TGTGCCAGCAGCCCCGCCCGAGCGGGCTTTGGCTACACCTTC. V is TRBV4-2 and J is TRBJ1-2; D gene uncertain. From germline, CDR1 is LGHNA and CDR2 YNFKEQ. Deletions cut 4 bases from V and 7 bases from J, with 16 bases between. The CDR3 contains 14 residues.

This clone was seen many times. The chain couples TRBV29-1 to TRBJ1-5; TRBD1 might be the D (6 bases). The germline V gene has CDR1 SQVTM and CDR2 ANQGSEA. The CDR3 loop spans 13 amino acids. V dropped 6 bases and J dropped 6 bases, with 15 bases sitting between them. CDR3 DNA sequence: TGCAGCGTGAAACTAACAGGGTCTCAGCCCCAGCATTTT. It encodes CSVKLTGSQPQHF.

This chain links TRBV4-2 with TRBJ2-4; D may match TRBD1 or TRBD2 (5 bases each). The CDR3 loop spans 19 amino acids. The V end lost 0 bases, the J end lost 0 bases, and 18 bases lay between the germline ends. Germline V gene sequence: CDR1 LGHNA, CDR2 YNFKEQ. The CDR3 bases are TGTGCCAGCAGCCAAGATGGGACGGAACTACTGTTAGCCAAAAACATTCAGTACTTC. Its translation: CASSQDGTELLLAKNIQYF.

The J gene is TRBJ2-7, the V gene TRBV5-1, with 9 bases matching TRBD1. V lost 4 bases to trimming and J lost 0 bases; unmatched junction nucleotides: 5. The CDR3 consists of 15 residues. Germline V gene sequence: CDR1 SGHRS, CDR2 YFSETQ. Here the CDR3 reads CASSPGTGSSYEQYF. CDR3 coding DNA: TGCGCCAGCAGCCCCGGGACAGGGAGCTCCTACGAGCAGTACTTC.